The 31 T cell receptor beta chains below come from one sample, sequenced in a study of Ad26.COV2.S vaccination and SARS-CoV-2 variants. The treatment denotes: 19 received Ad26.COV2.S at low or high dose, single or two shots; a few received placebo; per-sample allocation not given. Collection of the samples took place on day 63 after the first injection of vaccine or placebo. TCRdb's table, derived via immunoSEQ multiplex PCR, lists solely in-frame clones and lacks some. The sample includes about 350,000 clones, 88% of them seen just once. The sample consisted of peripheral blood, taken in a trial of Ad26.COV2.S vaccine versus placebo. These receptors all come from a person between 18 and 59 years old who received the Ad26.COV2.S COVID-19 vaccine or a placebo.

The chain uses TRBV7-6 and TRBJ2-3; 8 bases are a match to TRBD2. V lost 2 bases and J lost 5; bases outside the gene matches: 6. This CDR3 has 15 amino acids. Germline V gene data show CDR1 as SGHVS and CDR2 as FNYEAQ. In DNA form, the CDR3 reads TGTGCCAGCAGCTTACGGGGGGGGCCGGGAGATACGCAGTATTTT. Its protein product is CASSLRGGPGDTQYF.

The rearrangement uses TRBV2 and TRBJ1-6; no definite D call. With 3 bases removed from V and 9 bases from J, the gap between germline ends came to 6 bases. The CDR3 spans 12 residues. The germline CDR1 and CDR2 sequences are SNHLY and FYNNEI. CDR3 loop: CASSEFFSPLHF. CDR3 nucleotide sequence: TGTGCCAGCAGTGAGTTTTTTTCACCCCTCCACTTT.

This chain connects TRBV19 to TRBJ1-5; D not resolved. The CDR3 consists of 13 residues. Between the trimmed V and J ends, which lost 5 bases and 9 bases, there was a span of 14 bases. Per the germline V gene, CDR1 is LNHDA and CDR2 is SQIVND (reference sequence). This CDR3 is CASSWPPARPQHF. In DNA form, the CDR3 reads TGTGCCAGTAGTTGGCCCCCAGCGCGGCCCCAGCATTTT.

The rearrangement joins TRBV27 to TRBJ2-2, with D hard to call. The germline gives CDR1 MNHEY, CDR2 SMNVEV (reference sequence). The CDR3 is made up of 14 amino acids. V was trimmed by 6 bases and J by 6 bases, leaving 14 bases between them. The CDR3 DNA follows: TGTGCCAGCAGACCCCTTTACGGTCCCGGGGAGCTGTTTTTT. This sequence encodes CASRPLYGPGELFF.

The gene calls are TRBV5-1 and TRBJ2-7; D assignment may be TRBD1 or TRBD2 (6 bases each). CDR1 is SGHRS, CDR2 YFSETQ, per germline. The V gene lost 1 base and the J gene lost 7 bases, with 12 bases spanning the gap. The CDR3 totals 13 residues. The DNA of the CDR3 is TGCGCCAGCAGCTTGTATGGGGGGCTAGAGCAGTACTTC. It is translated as CASSLYGGLEQYF.

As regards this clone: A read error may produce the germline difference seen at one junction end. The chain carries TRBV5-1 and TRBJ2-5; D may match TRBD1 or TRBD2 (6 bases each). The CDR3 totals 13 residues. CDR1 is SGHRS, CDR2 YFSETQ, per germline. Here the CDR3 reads CASRLGGQETQYF. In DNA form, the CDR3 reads TGCGCCAGCCGCTTAGGGGGGCAAGAGACCCAGTACTTC.

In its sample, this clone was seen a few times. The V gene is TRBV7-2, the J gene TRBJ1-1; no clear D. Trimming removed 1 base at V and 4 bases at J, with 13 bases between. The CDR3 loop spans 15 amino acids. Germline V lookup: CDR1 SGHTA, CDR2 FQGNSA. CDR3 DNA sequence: TGTGCCAGCAGCTTAGGTAAAATCAGTTCCACTGAAGCTTTCTTT. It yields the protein CASSLGKISSTEAFF.

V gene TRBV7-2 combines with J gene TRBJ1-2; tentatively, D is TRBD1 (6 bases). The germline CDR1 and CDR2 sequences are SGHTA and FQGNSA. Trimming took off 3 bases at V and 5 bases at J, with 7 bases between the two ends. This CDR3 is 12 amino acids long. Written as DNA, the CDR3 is TGTGCCAGCAGCTTTACAGGGTATGGCTACACCTTC. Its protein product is CASSFTGYGYTF.

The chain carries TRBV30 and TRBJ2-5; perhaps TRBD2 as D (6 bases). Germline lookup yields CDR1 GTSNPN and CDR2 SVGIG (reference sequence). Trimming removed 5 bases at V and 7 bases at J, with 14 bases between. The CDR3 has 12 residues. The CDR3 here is CAWRWGEWTQYF. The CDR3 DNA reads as TGTGCCTGGCGGTGGGGGGAATGGACCCAGTACTTC.

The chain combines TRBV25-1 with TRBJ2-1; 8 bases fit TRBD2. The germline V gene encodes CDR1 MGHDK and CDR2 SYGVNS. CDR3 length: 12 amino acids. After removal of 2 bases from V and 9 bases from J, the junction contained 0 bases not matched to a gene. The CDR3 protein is CASSESGGEQFF. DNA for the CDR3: TGTGCCAGCAGTGAAAGCGGGGGTGAGCAGTTCTTC.

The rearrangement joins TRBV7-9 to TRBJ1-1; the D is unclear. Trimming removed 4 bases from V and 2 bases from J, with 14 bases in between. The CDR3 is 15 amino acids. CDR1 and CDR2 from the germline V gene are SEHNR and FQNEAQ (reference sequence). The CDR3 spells CASSSDRRANTEAFF. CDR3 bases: TGTGCCAGCAGCTCAGACCGGAGGGCAAACACTGAAGCTTTCTTT.

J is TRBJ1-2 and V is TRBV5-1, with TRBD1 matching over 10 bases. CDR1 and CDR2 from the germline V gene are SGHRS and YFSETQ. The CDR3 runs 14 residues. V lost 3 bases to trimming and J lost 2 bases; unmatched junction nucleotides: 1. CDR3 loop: CASSSTGGNYGYTF. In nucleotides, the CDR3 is TGCGCCAGCAGCTCGACAGGGGGCAACTATGGCTACACCTTC.

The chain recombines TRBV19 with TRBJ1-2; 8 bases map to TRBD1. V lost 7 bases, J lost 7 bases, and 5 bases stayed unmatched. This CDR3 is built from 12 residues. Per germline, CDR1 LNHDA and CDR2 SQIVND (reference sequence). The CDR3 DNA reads TGTGCCAGTAACCAGGGGGCGCGTGGCTACACCTTC. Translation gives CASNQGARGYTF.

The CDR3 is CASTGDRGNSYGYTF. The CDR3 DNA is TGTGCCAGCACCGGGGACAGGGGAAATTCCTATGGCTACACCTTC. The J gene is TRBJ1-2, the V gene TRBV5-6; 10 bases agree with TRBD1. With 6 bases clipped from V and 4 bases from J, the junction kept 9 bases outside the gene matches. Germline lookup yields CDR1 SGHDT and CDR2 YYEEEE. This CDR3 is built from 15 residues.

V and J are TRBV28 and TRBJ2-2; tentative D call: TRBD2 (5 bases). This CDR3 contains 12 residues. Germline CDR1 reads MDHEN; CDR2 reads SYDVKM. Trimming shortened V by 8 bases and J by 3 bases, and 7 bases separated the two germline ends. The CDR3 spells CASGGYTGELFF. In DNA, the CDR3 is TGTGCCAGCGGCGGGTACACCGGGGAGCTGTTTTTT.

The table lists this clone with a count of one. The CDR3 region is CASSKRTGAPNTGELFF. The CDR3 region has the DNA TGCGCCAGCAGCAAACGGACAGGGGCCCCGAACACCGGGGAGCTGTTTTTT. The chain joins TRBV4-3 to TRBJ2-2; 9 nucleotides line up with TRBD1. CDR3 length equals 17 residues. CDR1 and CDR2 from the germline V gene are LGHNA and YSLEER. Trimming removed 5 bases from V and 0 bases from J; junction bases left unmatched: 7.

CDR3 protein: CASSSGTGHTGELFF. DNA for the CDR3: TGTGCCAGCAGCTCCGGGACAGGGCACACCGGGGAGCTGTTTTTT. The chain links TRBV7-2 to TRBJ2-2, with TRBD1 matching over 9 bases. The V gene's germline CDR1 is SGHTA and CDR2 FQGNSA. Unmatched junction bases numbered 3, after V lost 4 bases and J lost 3 bases. The CDR3 has 15 residues.

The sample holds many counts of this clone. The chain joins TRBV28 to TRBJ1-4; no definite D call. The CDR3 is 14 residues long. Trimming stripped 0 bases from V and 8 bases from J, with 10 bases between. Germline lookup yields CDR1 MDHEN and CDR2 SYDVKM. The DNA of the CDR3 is TGTGCCAGCAGTTTATGGGCCGCCACCGAAAAACTGTTTTTT. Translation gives CASSLWAATEKLFF.

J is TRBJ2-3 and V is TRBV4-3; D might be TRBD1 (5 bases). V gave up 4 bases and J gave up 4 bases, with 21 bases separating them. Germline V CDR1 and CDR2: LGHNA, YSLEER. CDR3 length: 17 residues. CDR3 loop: CASSLEASGRVSDTQYF. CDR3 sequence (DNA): TGCGCCAGCAGCCTAGAAGCGTCAGGGCGCGTATCAGATACGCAGTATTTT.

Written as DNA, the CDR3 is TGCAGCGTTGGACTAGCGCGGTGGAATGAGCAGTTCTTC. It yields the protein CSVGLARWNEQFF. The V gene is TRBV29-1, the J gene TRBJ2-1; 8 nucleotides agree with TRBD2. The trim removed 4 bases at V and 7 bases at J, leaving 6 bases unmatched. The CDR3 is 13 residues long. In germline, CDR1 is SQVTM, CDR2 ANQGSEA.

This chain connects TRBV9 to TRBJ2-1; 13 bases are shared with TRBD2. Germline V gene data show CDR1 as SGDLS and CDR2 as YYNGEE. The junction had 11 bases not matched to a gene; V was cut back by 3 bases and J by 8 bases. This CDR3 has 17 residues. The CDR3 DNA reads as TGTGCCAGCAGCGGACTAGCGGGGGGTCGGATTCGGGATGAGCAGTTCTTC. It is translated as CASSGLAGGRIRDEQFF.

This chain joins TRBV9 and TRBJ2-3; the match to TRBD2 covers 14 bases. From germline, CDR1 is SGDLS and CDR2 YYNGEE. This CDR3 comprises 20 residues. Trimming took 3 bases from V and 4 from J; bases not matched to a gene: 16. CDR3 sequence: CASSAAGTSGSLWLADTQYF. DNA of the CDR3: TGTGCCAGCAGCGCCGCTGGGACTAGCGGGAGTTTATGGCTGGCAGATACGCAGTATTTT.

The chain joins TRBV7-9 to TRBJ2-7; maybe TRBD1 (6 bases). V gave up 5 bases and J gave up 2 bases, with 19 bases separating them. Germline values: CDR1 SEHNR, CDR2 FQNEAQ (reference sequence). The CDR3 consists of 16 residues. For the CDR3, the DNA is TGTGCCAGCAGCCCATTCTCCCGGGACAAAGCCTACGAGCAGTACTTC. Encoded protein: CASSPFSRDKAYEQYF.

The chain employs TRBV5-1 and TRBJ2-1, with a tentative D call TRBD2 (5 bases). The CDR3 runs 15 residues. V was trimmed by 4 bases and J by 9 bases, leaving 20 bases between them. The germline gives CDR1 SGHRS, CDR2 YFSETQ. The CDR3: CASSPRSEPRGEQFF. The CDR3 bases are TGCGCCAGCAGCCCTCGTAGCGAGCCCCGGGGTGAGCAGTTCTTC.

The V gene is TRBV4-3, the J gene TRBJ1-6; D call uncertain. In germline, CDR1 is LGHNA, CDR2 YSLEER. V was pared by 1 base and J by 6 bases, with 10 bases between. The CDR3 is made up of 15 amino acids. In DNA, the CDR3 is TGCGCCAGCAGCCAAGGGTCAGTTCTTAATTCACCCCTCCACTTT. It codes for CASSQGSVLNSPLHF.

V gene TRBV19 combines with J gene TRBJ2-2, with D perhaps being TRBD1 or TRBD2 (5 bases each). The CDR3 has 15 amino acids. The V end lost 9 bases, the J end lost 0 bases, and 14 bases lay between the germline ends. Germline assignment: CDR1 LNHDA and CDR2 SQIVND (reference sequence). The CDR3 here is CASNRGTANTGELFF. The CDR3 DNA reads TGTGCCAGCAACCGTGGGACGGCGAACACCGGGGAGCTGTTTTTT.

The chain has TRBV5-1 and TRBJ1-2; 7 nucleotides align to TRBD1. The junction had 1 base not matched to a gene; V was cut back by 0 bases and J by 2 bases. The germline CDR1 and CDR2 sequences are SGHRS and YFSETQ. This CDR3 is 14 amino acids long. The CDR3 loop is CASSLEGANYGYTF. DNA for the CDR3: TGCGCCAGCAGCTTGGAGGGGGCCAACTATGGCTACACCTTC.

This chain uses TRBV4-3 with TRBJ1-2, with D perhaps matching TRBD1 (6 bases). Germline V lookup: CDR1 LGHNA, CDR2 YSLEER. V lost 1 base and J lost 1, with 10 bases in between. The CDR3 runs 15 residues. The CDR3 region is CASSQALQGNYGYTF. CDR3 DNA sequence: TGCGCCAGCAGCCAAGCTTTACAGGGTAACTATGGCTACACCTTC.

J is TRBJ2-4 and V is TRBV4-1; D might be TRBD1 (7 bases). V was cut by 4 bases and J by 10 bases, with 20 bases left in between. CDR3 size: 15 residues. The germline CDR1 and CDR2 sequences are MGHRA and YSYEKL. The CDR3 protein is CASSPTGEVKGIQYF. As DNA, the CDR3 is TGCGCCAGCAGCCCAACAGGGGAGGTAAAAGGAATTCAGTACTTC.

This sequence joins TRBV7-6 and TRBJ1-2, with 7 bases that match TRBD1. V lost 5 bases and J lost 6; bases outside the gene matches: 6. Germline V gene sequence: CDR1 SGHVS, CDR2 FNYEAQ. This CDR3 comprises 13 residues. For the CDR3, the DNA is TGTGCCAGCAGCGTCCGGGACAGTGATGGCTACACCTTC. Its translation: CASSVRDSDGYTF.

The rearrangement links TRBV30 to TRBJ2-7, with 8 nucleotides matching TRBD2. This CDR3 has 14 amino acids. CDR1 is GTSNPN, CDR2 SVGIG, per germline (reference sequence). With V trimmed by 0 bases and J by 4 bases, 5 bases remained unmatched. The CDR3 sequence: CAWSVGGVRYEQYF. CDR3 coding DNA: TGTGCCTGGAGTGTCGGGGGGGTCAGGTACGAGCAGTACTTC. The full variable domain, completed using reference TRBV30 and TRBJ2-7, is SQTIHQWPATLVQPVGSPLSLECTVEGTSNPNLYWYRQAAGRGLQLLFYSVGIGQISSEVPQNLSASRPQDRQFILSSKKLLLSDSGFYLCAWSVGGVRYEQYFGPGTRLTVT.